Sequencing of this TCR beta chain was carried out in a study of beta chain features in type 1 diabetes. Study conclusions and caveats: All four CD4+ subsets of Type 1 diabetes patients contained TCRB CDR3s that were moderately but significantly shorter. Junctions at VDJ sites from type 1 diabetes patients had fewer insertions and more deletions. Compared to healthy donors, patients appeared to have naive, central memory and Treg TCRB repertoires that were more alike.

Purity (above 95%) was reached by all sorted populations. Remarks on this clone: Its antigen is not identified.

The investigators reverse transcribed all of the isolated RNA, so they sequenced expressed TCRB transcripts. Sequencing used immunoSEQ multiplex PCR; TCRdb keeps in-frame clones, though not all of them. The sample shows about 160,000 clones, 8.1% of them seen only once. This clonotype originated in a man aged 18-30 years in good health. Input material: central memory CD4+ T cells from blood.

The CDR3 DNA reads as TGTGCCAGCAGCCCCGGGACAGGGGGCGCGTTATATGGCTACACCTTC. Translation gives CASSPGTGGALYGYTF. This chain joins TRBV5-4 and TRBJ1-2; TRBD1 agrees at 12 bases. V shed 4 bases, J shed 5 bases, and the junction held 9 bases outside the gene matches. CDR3 length: 16 residues. Per germline, CDR1 SGHNT and CDR2 YYREEE (reference sequence).